This TCR beta chain is from a study of CXCR3-negative and CXCR3-positive naive CD8 T cells. Broader study findings: The naive subsets expressed comparable surface CD5, and the authors inferred TCR strength from TRB CDR3 properties. More hydrophobic TRB CDR3s occurred in CXCR3-positive than in CXCR3-negative naive cells. Similar TRBV-TRBJ usage characterized naive CXCR3-negative and CXCR3-positive cells; memory cells differed.

The CDR3 loop spans 14 amino acids. Germline loops: CDR1 SEHNR, CDR2 FQNEAQ (reference sequence). A note on this clonotype: Its antigen is currently unknown.

TRB cDNA was prepared as libraries by UMI-labeled 5' RACE. TCRdb re-called the 5' RACE reads and shows each CDR3 protein once, DNA omitted. The sample's table shows over 100,000 distinct CDR3 sequences. The source material was naive CXCR3- CD8+ T cells from blood. Subset here: CD45RO-CCR7+CD27+CD95- naive CD8+ T cells lacking CXCR3 (TNR3-). The chain recombines TRBV7-9 with TRBJ2-7; TCRdb outputs TRBD1, but without DNA this stays unchecked. The receptor was derived from a human donor in good health. Some clones in this sample may be carry-over from other donors' samples. The CDR3: CASSGRDSNYEQYF.